These T cell receptor beta chains were read from a single sample in a study of shared clonotypes between healthy human individuals. Using immunoSEQ multiplex PCR, the repertoire was profiled, and TCRdb retains in-frame clones only, with some absent. The sample has more than 2,000,000 clones; approximately 93% are singletons. Sequencing was performed on naive CD4+ T cells from PBMCs. These receptors all stem from a man in his late teens or twenties in good health. Some clones in this sample may be carry-over from other donors' samples. CDR3s include the opening cysteine and the closing phenylalanine or tryptophan. The D gene is left open where the match is weak. Not every row has a clone size; where given, it reads once, few, many or a size class.

clone_size,v_call,j_call,d_call,cdr3_nt,cdr3_aa
-,TRBV5-1,TRBJ1-5,-,TGCGCCAGCAGCCCCCGGGGCAATCAGCCCCAGCATTTT,CASSPRGNQPQHF
-,TRBV19,TRBJ1-2,-,TGTGCCAGTAGACCTCCCTCAGGGTGGTATGGCTACACCTTC,CASRPPSGWYGYTF
-,TRBV19,TRBJ2-3,TRBD2,TGTGCCAGTAGAGGACTAGCGGGAAACACAGATACGCAGTATTTT,CASRGLAGNTDTQYF
-,TRBV5-1,TRBJ2-7,TRBD1,TGCGCCAGCAGTCAGGGACAGGTAGACGAGCAGTACTTC,CASSQGQVDEQYF
-,TRBV28,TRBJ2-3,-,TGTGCCAGCAGTAAACGACGGAGCACAGATACGCAGTATTTT,CASSKRRSTDTQYF
-,TRBV11-2,TRBJ1-1,-,TGTGCCATCGTGCGGGGCACTGAAGCTTTCTTT,CAIVRGTEAFF
-,TRBV28,TRBJ2-7,-,TGTGCCAGCAGTTTAGCCCGTATCTACGAGCAGTACTTC,CASSLARIYEQYF
-,TRBV18,TRBJ2-5,TRBD1,TGTGCCAGCTCTATGGGACAGGGCCAAGAGACCCAGTACTTC,CASSMGQGQETQYF
-,TRBV28,TRBJ2-1,-,TGTGCCAGCAGCCTTGGCGGATCCTCCTACAATGAGCAGTTCTTC,CASSLGGSSYNEQFF
-,TRBV6-5,TRBJ1-2,-,TGTGCCAGCAGCCCGGGTTACACTAACTATGGCTACACCTTC,CASSPGYTNYGYTF
-,TRBV2,TRBJ1-2,-,TGTGCCAGCAGCCGGGGACCTAACTATGGCTACACCTTC,CASSRGPNYGYTF
once,TRBV27,TRBJ1-1,-,TGTGCCAGCAGTTCTCGACAGAAGAACACTGAAGCTTTCTTT,CASSSRQKNTEAFF
-,TRBV2,TRBJ1-1,TRBD1,TGTGCCAGCATGGGGACAGCGAACACTGAAGCTTTCTTT,CASMGTANTEAFF